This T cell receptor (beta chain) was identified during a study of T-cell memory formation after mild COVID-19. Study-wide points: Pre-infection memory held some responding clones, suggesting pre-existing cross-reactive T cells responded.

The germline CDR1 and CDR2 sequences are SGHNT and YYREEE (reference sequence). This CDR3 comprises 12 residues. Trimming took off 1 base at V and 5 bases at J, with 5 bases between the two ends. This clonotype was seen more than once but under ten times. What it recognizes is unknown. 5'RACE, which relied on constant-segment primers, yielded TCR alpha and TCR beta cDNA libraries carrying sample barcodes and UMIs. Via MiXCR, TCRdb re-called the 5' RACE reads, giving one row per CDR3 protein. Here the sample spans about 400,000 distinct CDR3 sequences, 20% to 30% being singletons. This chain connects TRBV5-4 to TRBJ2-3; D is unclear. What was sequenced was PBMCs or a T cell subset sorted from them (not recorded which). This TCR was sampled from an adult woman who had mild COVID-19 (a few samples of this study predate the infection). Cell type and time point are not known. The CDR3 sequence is CASSLHGDTQYF. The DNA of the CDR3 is TGTGCCAGCAGCTTGCACGGAGATACGCAGTATTTT.